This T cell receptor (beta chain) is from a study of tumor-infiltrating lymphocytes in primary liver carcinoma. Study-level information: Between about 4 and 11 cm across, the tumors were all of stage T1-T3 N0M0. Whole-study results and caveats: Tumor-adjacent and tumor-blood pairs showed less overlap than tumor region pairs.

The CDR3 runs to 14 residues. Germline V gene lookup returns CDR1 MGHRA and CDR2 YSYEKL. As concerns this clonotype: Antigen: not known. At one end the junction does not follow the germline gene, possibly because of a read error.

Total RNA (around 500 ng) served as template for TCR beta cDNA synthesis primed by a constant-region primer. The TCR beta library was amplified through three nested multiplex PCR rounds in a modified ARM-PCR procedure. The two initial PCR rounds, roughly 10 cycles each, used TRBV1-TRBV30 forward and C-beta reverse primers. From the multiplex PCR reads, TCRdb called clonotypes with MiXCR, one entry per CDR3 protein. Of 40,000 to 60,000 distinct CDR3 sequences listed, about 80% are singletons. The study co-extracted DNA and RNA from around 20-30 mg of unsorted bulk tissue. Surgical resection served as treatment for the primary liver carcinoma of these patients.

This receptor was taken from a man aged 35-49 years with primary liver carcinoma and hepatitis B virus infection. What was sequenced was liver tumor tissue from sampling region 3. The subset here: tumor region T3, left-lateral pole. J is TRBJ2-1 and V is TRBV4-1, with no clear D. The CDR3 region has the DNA TGCGCCAACAGCCAGGCGGAAGGGTACAATGAGCGGTTCTTC. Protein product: CANSQAEGYNERFF.